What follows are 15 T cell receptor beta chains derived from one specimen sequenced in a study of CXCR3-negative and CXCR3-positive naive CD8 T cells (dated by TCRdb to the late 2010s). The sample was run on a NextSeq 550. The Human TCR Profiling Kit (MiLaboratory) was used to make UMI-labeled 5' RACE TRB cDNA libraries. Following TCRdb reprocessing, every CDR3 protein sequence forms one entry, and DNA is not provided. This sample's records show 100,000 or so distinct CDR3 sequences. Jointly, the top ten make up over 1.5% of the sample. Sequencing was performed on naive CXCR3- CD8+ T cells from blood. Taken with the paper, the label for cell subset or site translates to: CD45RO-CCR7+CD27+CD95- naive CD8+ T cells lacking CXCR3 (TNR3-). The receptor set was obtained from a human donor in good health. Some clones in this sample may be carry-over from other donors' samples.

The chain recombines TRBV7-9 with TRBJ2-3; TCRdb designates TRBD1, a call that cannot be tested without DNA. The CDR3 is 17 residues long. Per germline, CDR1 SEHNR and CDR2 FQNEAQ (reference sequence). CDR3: CASSSTTGEKLTDTQYF.

The CDR3 here is CASSSTVTESHTYQETQYF. The chain links TRBV7-9 to TRBJ2-5. Germline loops: CDR1 SEHNR, CDR2 FQNEAQ (reference sequence). CDR3 size: 19 residues.

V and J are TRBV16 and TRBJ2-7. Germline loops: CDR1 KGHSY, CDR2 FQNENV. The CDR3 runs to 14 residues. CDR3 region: CASSQSTVLDEQYF.

CDR3 amino acids: CASGREVPYEQYF. The chain couples TRBV7-9 to TRBJ2-7; absent DNA, TCRdb's TRBD2 call cannot be checked. The CDR3 contains 13 residues. Germline V gives CDR1 SEHNR, CDR2 FQNEAQ (reference sequence).

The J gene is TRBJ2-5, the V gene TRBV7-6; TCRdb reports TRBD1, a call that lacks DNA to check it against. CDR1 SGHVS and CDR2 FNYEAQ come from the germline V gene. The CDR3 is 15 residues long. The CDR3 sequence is CASSPTTGVQETQYF.

CDR3 amino acids: CASRHGGINEQFF. The rearrangement links TRBV12-3 or TRBV12-4 to TRBJ2-1; the D call of TRBD1 rests on TCRdb alone, since no DNA is present to check it. The CDR3 is 13 amino acids.

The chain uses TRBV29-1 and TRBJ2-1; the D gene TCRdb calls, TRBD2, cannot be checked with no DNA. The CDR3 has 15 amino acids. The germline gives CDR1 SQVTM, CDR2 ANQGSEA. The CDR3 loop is CSVGIAGEAYNEQFF.

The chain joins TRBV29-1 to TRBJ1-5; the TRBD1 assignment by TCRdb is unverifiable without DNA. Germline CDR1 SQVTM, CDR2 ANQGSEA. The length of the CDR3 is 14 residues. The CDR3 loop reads CRVRQGSASEPQHF.

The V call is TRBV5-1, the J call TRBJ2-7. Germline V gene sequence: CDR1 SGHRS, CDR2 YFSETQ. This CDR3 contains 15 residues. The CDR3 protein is CASSLDTAGVHEQYF.

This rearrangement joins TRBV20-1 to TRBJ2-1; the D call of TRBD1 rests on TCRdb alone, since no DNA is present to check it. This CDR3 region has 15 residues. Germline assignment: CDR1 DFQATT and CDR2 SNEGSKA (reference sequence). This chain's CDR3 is CSARDQGTVFNEQFF.

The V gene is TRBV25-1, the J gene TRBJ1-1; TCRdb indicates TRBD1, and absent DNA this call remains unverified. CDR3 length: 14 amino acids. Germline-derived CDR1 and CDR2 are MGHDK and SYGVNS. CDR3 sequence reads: CASSDWDREVEAFF.

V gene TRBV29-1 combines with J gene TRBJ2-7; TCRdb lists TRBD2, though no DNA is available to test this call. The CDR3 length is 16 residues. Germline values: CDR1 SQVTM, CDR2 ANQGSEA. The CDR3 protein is CSVWTSGSPASYEQYF.

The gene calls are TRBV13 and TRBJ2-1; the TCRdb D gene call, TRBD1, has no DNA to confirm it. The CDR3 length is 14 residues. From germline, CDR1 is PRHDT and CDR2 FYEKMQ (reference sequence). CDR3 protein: CASSLGQGDNEQFF.

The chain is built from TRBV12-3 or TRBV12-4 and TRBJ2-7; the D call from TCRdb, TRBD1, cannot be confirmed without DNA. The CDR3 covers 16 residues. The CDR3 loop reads CASSLGAGTDTYEQYF.

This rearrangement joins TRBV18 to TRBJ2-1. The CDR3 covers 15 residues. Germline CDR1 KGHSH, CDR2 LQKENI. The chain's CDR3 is CASSPTGGTYNEQFF.